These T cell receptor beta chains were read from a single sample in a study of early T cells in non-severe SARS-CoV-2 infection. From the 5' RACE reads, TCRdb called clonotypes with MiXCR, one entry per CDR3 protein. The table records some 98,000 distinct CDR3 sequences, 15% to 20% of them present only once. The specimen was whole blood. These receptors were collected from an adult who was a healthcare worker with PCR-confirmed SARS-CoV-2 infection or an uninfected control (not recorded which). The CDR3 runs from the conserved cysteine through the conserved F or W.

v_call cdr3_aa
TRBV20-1 CSVQGYTEAFF
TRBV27 CASSAPGSRDTQYF
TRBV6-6 CASSLGRSNTEAFF
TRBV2 CASRGLFEEQFF
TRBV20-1 CSATLGIPYEQYF
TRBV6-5 CASSYERNYGYTF
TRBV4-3 CASSRLAGGETQYF
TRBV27 CASSCPAEISQETQYF
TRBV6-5 CASGGRASTDTQYF
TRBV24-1 CATGELGTDTQYF
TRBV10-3 CAISESGTAYTEAFF
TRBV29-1 CSVRGTGGANTIYF
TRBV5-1 CASSLSHNMYNEQFF
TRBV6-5 CASSYSTGSTYGYTF
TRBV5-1 CASSGQDPSTTGELFF
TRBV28 CASKSSGYTQYF
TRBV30 CAWTAFGSTNEKLFF
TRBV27 CASSSSGGAWGEQYF
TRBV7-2 CASSLGTSSHNEQFF
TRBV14 CASSGLGGNSPLHF
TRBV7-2 CASSLDRIYEQYF
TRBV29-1 CSVKRPVTDTQYF
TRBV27 CASSRQGGPYNEQFF
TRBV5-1 CASSLAPFGDGKGSTEAFF
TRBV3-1 CASKRLAGGGETQYF
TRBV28 CASGGLAVGEQYF
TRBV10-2 CASSESDGRYEQYF
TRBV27 CASSSPGQGGRNEQFF
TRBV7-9 CASSSTGNTEAFF
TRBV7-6 CASSYAGTDTQYF
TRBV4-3 CASSQGVAESSYEQYF
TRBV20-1 CSAPKTGFTPAEQYF
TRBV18 CASSPLSGRGGSYNEQFF
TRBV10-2 CASTSITGADGYTF
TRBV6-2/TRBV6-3 CASSYWGQPQHF
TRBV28 CASSPRRDSSYEQYF
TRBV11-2 CASSPDGGRGQFF
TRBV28 CASSSRDRSNEQYF
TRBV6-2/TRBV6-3 CASKDGGPNTEAFF
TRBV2 CASSPLTGPNEKLFF
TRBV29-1 CSVESGRGGTEQFF
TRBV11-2 CASSLGQGGDNYGYTF
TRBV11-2 CASSLGFGQEQYF